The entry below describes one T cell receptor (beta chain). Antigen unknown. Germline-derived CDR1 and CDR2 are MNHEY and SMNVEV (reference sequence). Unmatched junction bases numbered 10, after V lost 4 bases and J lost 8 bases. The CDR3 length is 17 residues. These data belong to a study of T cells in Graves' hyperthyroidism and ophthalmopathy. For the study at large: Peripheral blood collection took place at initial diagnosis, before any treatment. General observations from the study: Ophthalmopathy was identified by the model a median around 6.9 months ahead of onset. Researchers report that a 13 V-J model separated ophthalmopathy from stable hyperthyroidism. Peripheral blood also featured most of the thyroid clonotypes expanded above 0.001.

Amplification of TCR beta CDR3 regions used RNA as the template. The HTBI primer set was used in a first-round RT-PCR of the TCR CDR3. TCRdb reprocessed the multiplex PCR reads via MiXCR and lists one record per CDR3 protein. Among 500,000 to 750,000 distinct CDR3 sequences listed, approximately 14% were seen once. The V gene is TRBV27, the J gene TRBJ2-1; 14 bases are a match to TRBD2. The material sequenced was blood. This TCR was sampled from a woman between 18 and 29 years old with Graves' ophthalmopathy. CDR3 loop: CASSSPGLAGAGDEQFF. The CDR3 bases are TGTGCCAGCAGTTCCCCGGGACTAGCGGGAGCCGGCGATGAGCAGTTCTTC.